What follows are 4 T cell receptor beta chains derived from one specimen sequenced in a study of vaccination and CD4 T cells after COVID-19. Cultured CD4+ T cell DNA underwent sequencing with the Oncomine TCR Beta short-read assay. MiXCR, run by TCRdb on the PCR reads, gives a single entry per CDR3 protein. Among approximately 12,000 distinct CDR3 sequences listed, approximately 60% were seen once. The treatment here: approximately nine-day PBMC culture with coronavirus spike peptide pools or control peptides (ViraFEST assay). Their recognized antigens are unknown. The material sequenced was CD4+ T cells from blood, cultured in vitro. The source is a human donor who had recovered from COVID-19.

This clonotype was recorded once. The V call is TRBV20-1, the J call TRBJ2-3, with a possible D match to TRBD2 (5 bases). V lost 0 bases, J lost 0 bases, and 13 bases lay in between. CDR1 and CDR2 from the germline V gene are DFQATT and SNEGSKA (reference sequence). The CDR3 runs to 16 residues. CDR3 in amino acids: CSAREPGAASTDTQYF. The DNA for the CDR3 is TGCAGTGCTAGAGAACCCGGAGCGGCTAGCACAGATACGCAGTATTTT.

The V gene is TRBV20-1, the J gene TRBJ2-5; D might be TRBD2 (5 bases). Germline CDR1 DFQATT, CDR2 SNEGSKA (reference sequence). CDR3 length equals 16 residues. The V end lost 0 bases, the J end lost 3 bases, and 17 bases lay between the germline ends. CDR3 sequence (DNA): TGCAGTGCTAGAGAGGTCGATAGTATCGGGGAAGAGACCCAGTACTTC. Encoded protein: CSAREVDSIGEETQYF.

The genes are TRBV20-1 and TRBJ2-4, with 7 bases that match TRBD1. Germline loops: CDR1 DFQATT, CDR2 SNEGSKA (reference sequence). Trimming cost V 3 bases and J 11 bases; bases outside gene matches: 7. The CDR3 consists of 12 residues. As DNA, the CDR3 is TGCAGTGCTAGTAGGGACAGTCGGTTTCAGTACTTC. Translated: CSASRDSRFQYF.

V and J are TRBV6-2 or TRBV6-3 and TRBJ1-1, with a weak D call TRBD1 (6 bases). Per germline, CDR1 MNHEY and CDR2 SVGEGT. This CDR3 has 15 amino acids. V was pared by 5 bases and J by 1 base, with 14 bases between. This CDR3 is CASSTSGHPNTEAFF. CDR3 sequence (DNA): TGTGCCAGCAGTACCTCGGGACACCCGAACACTGAAGCTTTCTTT.